This record looks at one T cell receptor beta chain sequence and its context. Its antigen is not known. The V segment lost 2 bases and the J segment 1 base; nucleotides outside the gene matches: 4. The CDR3 totals 15 residues. CDR1 and CDR2 (germline): MGHRA, YSYEKL. This sample stems from a study of cytomegalovirus exposure and HLA in healthy donors. Study-level findings and limits: Earlier analysis looked at TCR beta V segments, and most were productive about 90% or about 30% of the time. Fewer N-insertions (relative to the approximately 700-donor mean) were reportedly seen in an Asian-associated ancestry cluster in a later analysis. When analyzed later, the rates of TCR association showed variation by HLA locus, with DRB1 the most and HLA-C the fewest. Specificity of three CMV-associated chains for CMV antigens was verified in vitro.

60 Vbeta and 13 Jbeta primers were used in PCR. Measured with immunoSEQ multiplex PCR; TCRdb has only the in-frame clones, and not every one. The profile shows about 25,000 clones, roughly 70% of them singletons. The origin of this receptor is a woman in her 50s in good health and CMV-seronegative. Sample: PBMCs. This chain links TRBV4-1 with TRBJ1-2, with TRBD1 matching 7 bases. The CDR3 coding sequence is TGCGCCAGCAGCCAAAGAACAGGGGATAACTATGGCTACACCTTC. Amino acids: CASSQRTGDNYGYTF.